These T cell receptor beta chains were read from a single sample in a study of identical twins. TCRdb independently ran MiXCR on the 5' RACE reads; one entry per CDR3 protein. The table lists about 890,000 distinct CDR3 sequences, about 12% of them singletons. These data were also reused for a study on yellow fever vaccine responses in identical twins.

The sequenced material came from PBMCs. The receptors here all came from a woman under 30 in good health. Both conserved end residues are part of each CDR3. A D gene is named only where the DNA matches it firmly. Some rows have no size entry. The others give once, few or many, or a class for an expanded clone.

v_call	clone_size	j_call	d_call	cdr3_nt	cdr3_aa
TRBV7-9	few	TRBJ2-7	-	TGTGCCAGCAGGGAAGGGGTCGAGCAGTACTTC	CASREGVEQYF
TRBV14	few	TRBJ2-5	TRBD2	TGTGCCAGCAGCCAGGTTAGCGGGTCCCAAGAGACCCAGTACTTC	CASSQVSGSQETQYF
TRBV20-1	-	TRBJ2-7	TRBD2	TGCAGTGCCCGGACTAGCGGAAGATACGAGCAGTACTTC	CSARTSGRYEQYF
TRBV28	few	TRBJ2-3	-	TGTGCCAGCAGTTTTATTCTCCCCACAGATACGCAGTATTTT	CASSFILPTDTQYF
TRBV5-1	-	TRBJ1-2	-	TGCGCCAGCTCCCCGGGGGGCCCCAACTATGGCTACACCTTC	CASSPGGPNYGYTF
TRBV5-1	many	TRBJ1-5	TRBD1	TGCGCCAGCAGCTTGGGGGGACAGGGCTTCAATCAGCCCCAGCATTTT	CASSLGGQGFNQPQHF
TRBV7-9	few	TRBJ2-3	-	TGTGCCAGCAGCCCGGGACCGATCACAGATACGCAGTATTTT	CASSPGPITDTQYF
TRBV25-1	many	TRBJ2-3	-	TGTGCCAGCCCGGGTCCCAGCACAGATACGCAGTATTTT	CASPGPSTDTQYF
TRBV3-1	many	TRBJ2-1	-	TGTGCCAGCAGCCAATTCTCTAGGTCCTACAATGAGCAGTTCTTC	CASSQFSRSYNEQFF
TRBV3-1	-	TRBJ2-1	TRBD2	TGTGCCAGCAGCCGGGCAACTGGACTAGCGGCCTCCAATGAGCAGTTCTTC	CASSRATGLAASNEQFF
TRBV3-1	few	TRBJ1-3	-	TGTGCCAGCAGCCCGCCCCTTCGGACGGCGGCTGGAAACACCATATATTTT	CASSPPLRTAAGNTIYF
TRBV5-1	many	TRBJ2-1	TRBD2	TGCGCCAGCATCGGGGGGGGGACTAGGGATGAGCAGTTCTTC	CASIGGGTRDEQFF
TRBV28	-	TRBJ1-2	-	TGTGCCAGCAGTTTATCCACAGGTTTTACTGGCTACACCTTC	CASSLSTGFTGYTF
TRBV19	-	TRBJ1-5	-	TGTGCCAGTAGTATTGTTCAGCCCCAGCATTTT	CASSIVQPQHF
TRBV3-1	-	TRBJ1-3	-	TGTGCCAGCAGTCGAGCGGGGGCTGGAAACACCATATATTTT	CASSRAGAGNTIYF
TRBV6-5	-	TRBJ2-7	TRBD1	TGTGCCAGCAGGGACAGGGGCTACGAGCAGTACTTC	CASRDRGYEQYF
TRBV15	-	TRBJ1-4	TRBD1	TGTGCCACCAGCGGGACAGGGATTGAAAAACTGTTTTTT	CATSGTGIEKLFF
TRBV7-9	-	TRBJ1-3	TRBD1	TGTGCCAGCAGCTTCCCTTTCTCGACAGGGGTAGGAAACACCATATATTTT	CASSFPFSTGVGNTIYF
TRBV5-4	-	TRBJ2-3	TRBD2	TGTGCCAGCAGCTCCAAGGCCCGAGCGGGGGGCACAGATACGCAGTATTTT	CASSSKARAGGTDTQYF
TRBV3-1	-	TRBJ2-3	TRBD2	TGTGCCAGCAGCCAAGGTAGCGGGAGGGCTTTTCAAGATACGCAGTATTTT	CASSQGSGRAFQDTQYF
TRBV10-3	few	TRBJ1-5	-	TGTGCCATCAGTGAGTCCGAAGGTAATCAGCCCCAGCATTTT	CAISESEGNQPQHF
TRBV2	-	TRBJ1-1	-	TGTGCCAGCAGCCCTGGGGCTAGGGGGTCGAACACTGAAGCTTTCTTT	CASSPGARGSNTEAFF
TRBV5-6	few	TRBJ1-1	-	TGTGCCAGCAGCTCCGTGTACACTGAAGCTTTCTTT	CASSSVYTEAFF
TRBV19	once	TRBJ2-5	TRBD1	TGTGCCAGTCGGGGACAGTCCTCAGAGACCCAGTACTTC	CASRGQSSETQYF
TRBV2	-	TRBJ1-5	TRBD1	TGTGCCAGCAGGGGGGACAGGGGCAATCAGCCCCAGCATTTT	CASRGDRGNQPQHF
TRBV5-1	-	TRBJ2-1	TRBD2	TGCGCCAGCAGTCCGACTAGCCTGGTCCACAATGAGCAGTTCTTC	CASSPTSLVHNEQFF
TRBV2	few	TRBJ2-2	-	TGTGCCAGCAGTGTTGACAGGGCACCTAGCGGGAACACCGGGGAGCTGTTTTTT	CASSVDRAPSGNTGELFF
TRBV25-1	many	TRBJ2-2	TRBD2	TGTGCCAGCAGTGGACTAGCGGGGGGTATGGCGAACACCGGGGAGCTGTTTTTT	CASSGLAGGMANTGELFF